The 4 T cell receptor beta chains below all came from one sample that was sequenced in a study of blood T cell repertoires in COVID-19. The table came from immunoSEQ multiplex PCR; TCRdb's copy has only in-frame clones and leaves some out. The data contain approximately 380,000 clones, more than 85% of them seen just once; the ten biggest clones take up 0.86%. Source material: PBMCs or T cells enriched from blood (not recorded which). Receptor source: a woman aged 40 to 50 who had been exposed to COVID-19.

This chain joins TRBV24-1 and TRBJ1-2; 9 bases line up with TRBD1. Germline CDR1 is KGHDR and CDR2 is SFDVKD. The CDR3 covers 15 residues. J lost 7 bases, V lost 4 bases, and 9 bases had no gene match. The CDR3 is CATSDRDRVLPGYTF. The CDR3 DNA is TGTGCCACCAGTGACAGGGACAGGGTTTTACCTGGCTACACCTTC.

The chain joins TRBV29-1 to TRBJ1-2; perhaps TRBD1 as D (6 bases). In germline, CDR1 is SQVTM, CDR2 ANQGSEA. V lost 5 bases and J 4 bases, leaving 20 bases between the germline ends. The CDR3 sequence is 15 residues long. The CDR3 here is CSVQRGGGERYGYTF. In nucleotides, the CDR3 is TGCAGCGTTCAGAGGGGCGGGGGCGAGCGCTATGGCTACACCTTC.

This chain joins TRBV3-1 (or the pseudogene TRBV3-2) and TRBJ2-1, with TRBD2 identical over 12 bases. The germline gives CDR1 LGHDT, CDR2 YNNKEL (reference sequence). With 7 bases clipped from V and 6 bases from J, the junction kept 13 bases outside the gene matches. The CDR3 has 17 amino acids. Here the CDR3 reads CASKTSGRGGPGNEQFF. CDR3 bases: TGTGCCAGCAAGACTAGCGGGAGAGGGGGGCCGGGCAATGAGCAGTTCTTC.

Only a few counts were recorded for this clone. The genes are TRBV3-1 (or the pseudogene TRBV3-2) and TRBJ1-1; TRBD1 aligns across 7 bases. Germline V CDR1 and CDR2: LGHDT, YNNKEL (reference sequence). V gave up 3 bases and J gave up 3 bases; unmatched junction bases: 4. The CDR3 has 14 amino acids. The CDR3 loop is CASSHTGAHTEAFF. CDR3 DNA: TGTGCCAGCAGCCATACAGGGGCGCACACTGAAGCTTTCTTT.